The 9 T cell receptor beta chains in this list originate from one sample, sequenced in a study of shared clonotypes between healthy human individuals. Here immunoSEQ multiplex PCR was the method, and the copy in TCRdb shows in-frame clones only, minus some. The table includes roughly 2 million clones, about 95% detected once. Naive CD8 populations comprised CD45RO-negative cells positively selected for CCR7, excluding terminally differentiated effector memory CD45RA+ cells. The sequenced sample was naive CD8+ T cells sorted from blood. These receptor sequences come from a man in his late teens or twenties in good health.

This rearrangement joins TRBV29-1 to TRBJ2-7; 15 bases align to TRBD2. The CDR3 is 16 residues long. The germline V gene has CDR1 SQVTM and CDR2 ANQGSEA. The ends lost 7 bases at V and 3 bases at J; junction bases unmatched: 10. CDR3 in DNA: TGCAGCGCTCGGACTAGCGGGAGGGCGGGATACTACGAGCAGTACTTC. Protein sequence: CSARTSGRAGYYEQYF.

The chain uses TRBV7-9 and TRBJ2-4; no clear D. The CDR3 covers 13 residues. V dropped 5 bases and J dropped 7 bases, with 12 bases sitting between them. Per the germline V gene, CDR1 is SEHNR and CDR2 is FQNEAQ (reference sequence). As DNA, the CDR3 is TGTGCCAGCAGCCCTCCGGACCCGAACATTCAGTACTTC. Protein product: CASSPPDPNIQYF.

Worth noting for this clone: Other DNA sequences in the same sample also yield this CDR3. The chain combines TRBV4-1 with TRBJ2-7; D gene unclear. V lost 1 base and J lost 4, with 8 bases in between. This CDR3 is built from 13 residues. Germline CDR1 reads MGHRA; CDR2 reads YSYEKL. The CDR3 bases are TGCGCCAGCAGCCAAGGTCTGGATTACGAGCAGTACTTC. Its protein is CASSQGLDYEQYF.

Concerning this clone itself: A far larger clone is just one base off, so this is likely a read error. The same CDR3 arises from other DNA sequences in this sample as well. This rearrangement joins TRBV6-5 to TRBJ2-7; possible D gene TRBD1, 6 bases. The germline CDR1 and CDR2 sequences are MNHEY and SVGAGI. The CDR3 has 11 amino acids. The V end lost 4 bases, the J end lost 6 bases, and 7 bases lay between the germline ends. As DNA, the CDR3 is TGTGCCAGCAGTTTAGGGGGCGAGCAGTACTTC. It yields the protein CASSLGGEQYF.

J is TRBJ2-1 and V is TRBV7-8, with 10 bases lining up with TRBD2. The V segment lost 2 bases and the J segment 8 bases; nucleotides outside the gene matches: 9. This CDR3 is 16 amino acids long. CDR1 is SGHVS, CDR2 FQNEAQ, per germline. The CDR3 sequence: CASSLTQLAGSYEQFF. CDR3 sequence (DNA): TGTGCCAGCAGCTTAACACAACTAGCGGGGAGCTATGAGCAGTTCTTC.

The gene calls are TRBV5-6 and TRBJ2-5; tentatively, D is TRBD2 (6 bases). The CDR3 is 16 amino acids. CDR1 is SGHDT, CDR2 YYEEEE, per germline. Trimming pared 4 bases from V and 1 base from J, leaving 17 bases between. The CDR3 nucleotides read TGTGCCAGCAGCCCCCTCGGGGAGGCCGTCCAAGAGACCCAGTACTTC. Its translation: CASSPLGEAVQETQYF.

The chain combines TRBV9 with TRBJ2-5; 8 positions agree with TRBD1. CDR1 is SGDLS, CDR2 YYNGEE, per germline. Trimming at V came to 4 bases and at J to 5 bases, leaving 10 bases not matched to a gene. The CDR3 has 15 amino acids. The CDR3 coding sequence is TGTGCCAGCAGCTCCTGGGACAGGCCCGGGGAGACCCAGTACTTC. It encodes CASSSWDRPGETQYF. The variable domain in full, with the rest retrieved from reference TRBV9 and TRBJ2-5, is DSGVTQTPKHLITATGQRVTLRCSPRSGDLSVYWYQQSLDQGLQFLIQYYNGEERAKGNILERFSAQQFPDLHSELNLSSLELGDSALYFCASSSWDRPGETQYFGPGTRLLVL.

This chain uses TRBV6-1 with TRBJ2-3; either TRBD1 or TRBD2 may fit D (6 bases each). The germline V gene has CDR1 MNHNS and CDR2 SASEGT. The V end was cut by 0 bases, the J end by 6 bases, with 19 bases between. This CDR3 is built from 17 residues. The CDR3 coding sequence is TGTGCCAGCAGTGAAGCGTTTGGGGGGCTTGTGGGTGATACGCAGTATTTT. It specifies CASSEAFGGLVGDTQYF.

The chain recombines TRBV6-1 with TRBJ2-2, with D maybe TRBD1 (6 bases). V was pared by 9 bases and J by 3 bases, with 14 bases between. Germline CDR1 MNHNS, CDR2 SASEGT. This CDR3 is built from 14 residues. The DNA for the CDR3 is TGTGCCAGTGGGGGCTTGGGATACACCGGGGAGCTGTTTTTT. Residues: CASGGLGYTGELFF.